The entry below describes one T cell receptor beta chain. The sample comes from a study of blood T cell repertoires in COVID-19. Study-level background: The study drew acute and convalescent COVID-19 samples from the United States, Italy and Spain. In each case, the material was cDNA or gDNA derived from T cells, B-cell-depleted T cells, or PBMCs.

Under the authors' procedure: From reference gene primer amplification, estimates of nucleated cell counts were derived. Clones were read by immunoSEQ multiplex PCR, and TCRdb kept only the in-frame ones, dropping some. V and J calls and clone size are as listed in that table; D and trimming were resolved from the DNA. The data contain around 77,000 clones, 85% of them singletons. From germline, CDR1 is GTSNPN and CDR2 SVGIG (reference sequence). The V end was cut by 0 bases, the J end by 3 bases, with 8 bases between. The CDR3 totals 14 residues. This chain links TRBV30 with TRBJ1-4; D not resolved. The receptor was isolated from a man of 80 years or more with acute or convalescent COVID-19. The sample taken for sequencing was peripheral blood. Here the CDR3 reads CAWSVQSSNEKLFF. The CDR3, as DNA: TGTGCCTGGAGTGTACAATCCTCTAATGAAAAACTGTTTTTT.